One T cell receptor beta chain is described in this entry. Taking its sample share into account, this clonotype is medium-sized (0.01 to 0.1%). Its cognate antigen has yet to be identified. One base away there is no much larger clone; base qualities are not given. Libraries were made using 5' RACE. Sequencing used a NextSeq 500. In the TCR library protocol, a unique molecular identifier was attached to each TCR cDNA molecule so that PCR and sequencing errors could be corrected. On the authors' methods: TCR identification, UMI-based error correction and CDR3 extraction were all carried out with Decombinator tools. TCRs above a frequency of 2 per 1,000, corresponding to the top 1% of the tumor frequency distribution, were defined as expanded. Expanded tumor TCRs statistically deemed absent (corrected P<0.05) from at least one tumor region were classed as regional, and all other expanded tumor TCRs were classed as ubiquitous. Renyi diversity was computed with the R vegan package after each repertoire had been subsampled 100 times to 5,000 TCRs. CDR3 similarity networks were built from amino acid triplet string-kernel similarity, connecting CDR3s with pairwise similarity above 0.82. The raw public reads went through TCRdb reprocessing: fastp at Q25, MiXCR clone calling, in-frame beta chains kept. Each entry merges the rows of one CDR3 protein and shows their most common DNA and genes. The V and J calls here are based on TCRdb, not the publication. For this sample the table gives 2,000 to 3,000 distinct CDR3 sequences, of which roughly 1.4% were detected only once. 10% of the sample is taken by the ten largest.

The data stem from a study of spatial heterogeneity in lung cancer (dated by TCRdb to about 2019). Study-level background: More beta-chain than alpha-chain transcripts were consistently detected, likely reflecting higher beta-chain transcript abundance. A strong correlation was found between TCR transcript counts in tumor regions and a T cell transcriptional module score from matched bulk RNA-seq. Nonsynonymous mutation counts, determined by whole-exome sequencing of tumor tissue, were related to TCR repertoire features. In the raw uncorrected reads, each unique combination of TCR and UMI appeared on average more than ten times. The study quantitatively compared TCR alpha and beta repertoires across multiple tumor regions, matched nontumor lung and blood in non-small cell lung cancer. At surgery, hundreds of tumor regions, some 61 matched nontumor lung samples and 56 PBMC samples were TCR-sequenced for both alpha and beta chains. Study-wide conclusions, independent of this receptor: TCR-seq coverage of tumor T cells was estimated at only roughly 6.6% for alpha chains and around 13% for beta chains. A correlation was observed between the number of expanded intratumoral alpha and beta TCRs and the tumor nonsynonymous mutation count. The count of ubiquitous expanded TCRs correlated with the count of ubiquitous nonsynonymous mutations, and the count of regional expanded TCRs correlated with the count of regional nonsynonymous mutations. Additional single-cell paired TCR alpha and beta sequencing was considered necessary to confirm, at a functional level, the hypothesis that regional TCRs recognize regional mutations.

Germline trimming: 5 bases from V, 5 bases from J; junction bases outside gene matches: 15. Reading the germline V gene (reference sequence) gives CDR1 SEHNR and CDR2 FQNEAQ. Its CDR3 holds 18 amino acids, cysteine through phenylalanine. The sequence is cut down to CDR3 DNA, 54 bases in frame from base 1. Per the publication, the time point label means: sample taken at primary tumor resection. The donors were 72 patients from the lung TRACERx cohort who had early-stage, untreated non-small cell lung cancer. Without any cell sorting, TCR sequencing was performed on whole RNA extracted either from tumor and nontumor lung tissue or from cryopreserved PBMC samples. A patient was chosen for TCR sequencing only when enough RNA was available from at least two tumor regions. Tumor and adjacent nontumor lung specimens were reviewed by a lung pathologist before selection.

The chain employs TRBV7-9 and TRBJ1-1; TRBD1 agrees with 12 junctional bases. This TCR came from a male donor with early-stage non-small cell lung cancer. Specimen: lung tumor tissue, collected at surgery. In nucleotide form, the sequence is TGTGCCAGCAGCCCATCGATCGGGACAGGGGGCTCCCTAACTGAAGCTTTCTTT. Its product reads: CASSPSIGTGGSLTEAFF. When the CDR3 is completed using the reference TRBV7-9 and TRBJ1-1 genes on either side, the full variable domain is DTGVSQNPRHKITKRGQNVTFRCDPISEHNRLYWYRQTLGQGPEFLTYFQNEAQLEKSRLLSDRFSAERPKGSFSTLEIQRTEQGDSAMYLCASSPSIGTGGSLTEAFFGQGTRLTVV.